The TCR beta chain under discussion was sequenced for a study of T cell responses to AZD1222 COVID-19 vaccine. Study overall: Pooled samples include second doses given at about 4 or 12 weeks.

Notes on this clone: Its antigen is still unknown.

CDR3 length: 16 residues. V lost 4 bases, J lost 5 bases, and 8 bases stayed unmatched. Germline V gives CDR1 SEHNR, CDR2 FQNEAQ (reference sequence). Study results and limitations: Vaccine-related CD4 TCRs covered spike, predominating at 160-218 and 743-854. The donor cohort was predominantly white British with a female majority, and clonal diversity may have been underestimated. Seropositive status at baseline applied to only a handful of AZD1222 recipients.

The protocol was immunoSEQ multiplex PCR, while the TCRdb copy is restricted to in-frame clones and leaves out a portion. The table includes around 110,000 clones, roughly nine tenths detected once. This clonotype originated in an adult in good health. The sequenced sample was peripheral blood, obtained on day 0 of AZD1222 vaccination. The gene calls are TRBV7-9 and TRBJ2-1; 10 bases are shared with TRBD2. The CDR3 is CASSSQGSGRNNEQFF. CDR3 nucleotide sequence: TGTGCCAGCAGCTCGCAGGGTAGCGGGAGGAACAATGAGCAGTTCTTC.